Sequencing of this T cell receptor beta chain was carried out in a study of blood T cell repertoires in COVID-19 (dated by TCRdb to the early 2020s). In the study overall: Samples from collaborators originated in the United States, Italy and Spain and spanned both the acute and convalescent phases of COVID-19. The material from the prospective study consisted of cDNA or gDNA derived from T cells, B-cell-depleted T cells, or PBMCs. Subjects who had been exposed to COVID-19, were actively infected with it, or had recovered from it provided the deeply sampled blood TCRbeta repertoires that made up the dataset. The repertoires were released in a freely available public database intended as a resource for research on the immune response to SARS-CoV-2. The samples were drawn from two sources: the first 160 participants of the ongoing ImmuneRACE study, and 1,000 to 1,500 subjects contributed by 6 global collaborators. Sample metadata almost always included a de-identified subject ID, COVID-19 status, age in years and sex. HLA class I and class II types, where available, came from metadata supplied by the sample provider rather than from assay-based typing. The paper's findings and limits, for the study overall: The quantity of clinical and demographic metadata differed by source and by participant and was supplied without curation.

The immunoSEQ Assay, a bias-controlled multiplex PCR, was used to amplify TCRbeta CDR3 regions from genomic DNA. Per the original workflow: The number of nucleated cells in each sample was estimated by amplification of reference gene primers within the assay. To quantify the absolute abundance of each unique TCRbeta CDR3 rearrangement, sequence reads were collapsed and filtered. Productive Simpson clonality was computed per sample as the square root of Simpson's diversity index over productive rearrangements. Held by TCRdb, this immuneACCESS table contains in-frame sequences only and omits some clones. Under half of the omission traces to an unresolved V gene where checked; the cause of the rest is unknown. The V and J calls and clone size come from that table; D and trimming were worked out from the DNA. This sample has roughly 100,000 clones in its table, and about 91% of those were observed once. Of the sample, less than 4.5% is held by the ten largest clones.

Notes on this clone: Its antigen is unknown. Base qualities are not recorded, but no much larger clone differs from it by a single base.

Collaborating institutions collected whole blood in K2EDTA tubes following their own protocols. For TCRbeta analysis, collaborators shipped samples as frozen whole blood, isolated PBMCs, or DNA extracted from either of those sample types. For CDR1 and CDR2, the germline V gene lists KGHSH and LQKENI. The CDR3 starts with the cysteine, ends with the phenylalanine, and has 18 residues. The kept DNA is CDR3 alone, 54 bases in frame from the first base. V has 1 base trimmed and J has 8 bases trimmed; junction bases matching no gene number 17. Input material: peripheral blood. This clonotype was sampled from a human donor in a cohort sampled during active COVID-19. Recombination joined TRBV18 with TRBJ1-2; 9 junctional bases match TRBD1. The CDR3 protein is CASSPRGTGSVLSRGYTF. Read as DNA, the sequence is TGTGCCAGCTCACCACGCGGGACAGGGTCTGTATTGTCGAGAGGCTACACCTTC.